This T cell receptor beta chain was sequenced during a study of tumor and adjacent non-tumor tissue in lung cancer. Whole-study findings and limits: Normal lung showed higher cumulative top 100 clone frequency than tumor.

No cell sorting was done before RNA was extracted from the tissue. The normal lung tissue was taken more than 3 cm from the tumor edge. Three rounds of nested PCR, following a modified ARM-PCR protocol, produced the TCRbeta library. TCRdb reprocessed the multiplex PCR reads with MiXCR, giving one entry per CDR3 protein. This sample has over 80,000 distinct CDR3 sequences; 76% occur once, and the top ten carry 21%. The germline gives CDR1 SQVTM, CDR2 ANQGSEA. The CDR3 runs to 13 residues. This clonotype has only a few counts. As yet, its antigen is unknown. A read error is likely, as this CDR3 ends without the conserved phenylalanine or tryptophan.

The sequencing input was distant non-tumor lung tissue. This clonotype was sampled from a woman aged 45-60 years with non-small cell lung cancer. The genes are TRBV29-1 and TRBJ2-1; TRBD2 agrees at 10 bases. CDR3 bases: TGTAGTGCCAAGAAGCGGGAGGGAGGTGAGCAGTTCTCC. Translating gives CSAKKREGGEQFS.